This entry describes one T cell receptor (beta chain). Its antigen is undetermined. Clones were sequenced by immunoSEQ multiplex PCR, and TCRdb holds only the in-frame ones, with some missing. The repertoire holds around 110,000 clones, with around nine tenths as singletons. This entry belongs to a study of OX40 agonist ivuxolimab in advanced cancers. Regarding the study as a whole: With doses of 0.1 to 3.0 mg/kg, CD4+ and CD8+ blood T cells had undergone clonal expansion by week 6.

With 6 bases removed from V and 4 bases from J, the gap between germline ends came to 15 bases. Per the germline V gene, CDR1 is LNHDA and CDR2 is SQIVND (reference sequence). The CDR3 loop spans 15 amino acids. The sample in question was CD4+ or CD8+ T cells sorted from blood, obtained in a trial of the OX40 agonist ivuxolimab. This chain uses TRBV19 with TRBJ2-2, with D perhaps given as TRBD1 or TRBD2 (6 bases each). The origin of this receptor is an adult with an advanced solid tumor such as melanoma, head and neck, liver or kidney cancer. The CDR3 DNA reads as TGTGCCAGTAGATACGTAGAGGGGGGCACCGGGGAGCTGTTTTTT. Amino acids: CASRYVEGGTGELFF.